The rows below give T cell receptor beta chains drawn from one sample of a study of blood T cell repertoires in COVID-19. Only in-frame clones appear in the TCRdb table, and some are missing; sequencing was by immunoSEQ multiplex PCR. The data show approximately 300,000 clones, with approximately 90% seen just once and under 6.5% held by the top ten. Sequencing was carried out using PBMCs or T cells enriched from blood (not recorded which). These receptors were collected from a woman aged 25 to 39 who had recovered from COVID-19. The CDR3 runs from the conserved cysteine through the conserved F or W. The order of the fields is CDR3 length, J gene, clone size, V gene, D gene, CDR3 protein, CDR3 DNA. D genes are given only for firm matches. Some rows mark clone size as missing; the rest say once, few, many or name a class of expanded clone.

cdr3_length: 15; j_call: TRBJ2-7; clone_size: once; v_call: TRBV2; d_call: NA; cdr3_aa: CASSEAGDTTYEQYF; cdr3_nt: TGTGCCAGCAGTGAAGCGGGGGACACAACCTACGAGCAGTACTTC
cdr3_length: 12; j_call: TRBJ1-1; clone_size: NA; v_call: TRBV2; d_call: NA; cdr3_aa: CASSVTNTEAFF; cdr3_nt: TGTGCCAGCAGCGTCACAAACACTGAAGCTTTCTTT
cdr3_length: 16; j_call: TRBJ1-6; clone_size: NA; v_call: TRBV27; d_call: TRBD1; cdr3_aa: CASSSRTGQWDSPLHF; cdr3_nt: TGTGCCAGCAGTTCTCGGACAGGGCAATGGGATTCACCCCTCCACTTT
cdr3_length: 14; j_call: TRBJ1-1; clone_size: NA; v_call: TRBV9; d_call: NA; cdr3_aa: CASSVDQGRAEAFF; cdr3_nt: TGTGCCAGCAGCGTAGATCAGGGAAGGGCTGAAGCTTTCTTT
cdr3_length: 17; j_call: TRBJ2-1; clone_size: NA; v_call: TRBV9; d_call: TRBD2; cdr3_aa: CASSVAPASGLYNEQFF; cdr3_nt: TGTGCCAGCAGCGTAGCCCCGGCTAGCGGGCTATACAATGAGCAGTTCTTC
cdr3_length: 11; j_call: TRBJ2-7; clone_size: NA; v_call: TRBV12-5; d_call: NA; cdr3_aa: CASGVGTGARF; cdr3_nt: NA
cdr3_length: 13; j_call: TRBJ1-2; clone_size: NA; v_call: TRBV5-4; d_call: NA; cdr3_aa: CASSLKQDYGYTF; cdr3_nt: TGTGCCAGCAGCTTGAAACAGGATTATGGCTACACCTTC
cdr3_length: 14; j_call: TRBJ2-2; clone_size: NA; v_call: TRBV30; d_call: NA; cdr3_aa: CAWTATFLNGELFF; cdr3_nt: TGTGCCTGGACTGCAACATTCTTAAACGGGGAGCTGTTTTTT
cdr3_length: 13; j_call: TRBJ1-1; clone_size: NA; v_call: TRBV7-9; d_call: NA; cdr3_aa: CASSPLGAAEAFF; cdr3_nt: TGTGCCAGCAGCCCCTTAGGAGCCGCTGAAGCTTTCTTT
cdr3_length: 14; j_call: TRBJ1-1; clone_size: once; v_call: TRBV10-3; d_call: NA; cdr3_aa: CAITDPTTNTEAFF; cdr3_nt: TGTGCCATCACCGACCCGACTACGAACACTGAAGCTTTCTTT
cdr3_length: 13; j_call: TRBJ1-1; clone_size: NA; v_call: TRBV5-1; d_call: NA; cdr3_aa: CASSGGSGAEAFF; cdr3_nt: TGCGCCAGCAGCGGGGGGTCGGGCGCTGAAGCTTTCTTT
cdr3_length: 15; j_call: TRBJ2-5; clone_size: NA; v_call: TRBV5-1; d_call: TRBD1; cdr3_aa: CASGRQGALQETQYF; cdr3_nt: TGCGCCAGCGGAAGACAGGGGGCCCTTCAAGAGACCCAGTACTTC
cdr3_length: 14; j_call: TRBJ2-7; clone_size: NA; v_call: TRBV5-4; d_call: NA; cdr3_aa: CASEFQGSSYEQYF; cdr3_nt: TGTGCCAGTGAATTTCAGGGAAGCTCCTACGAGCAGTACTTC
cdr3_length: 13; j_call: TRBJ1-1; clone_size: NA; v_call: TRBV29-1; d_call: TRBD1; cdr3_aa: CSVETGVNTEAFF; cdr3_nt: TGCAGCGTTGAAACAGGGGTGAACACTGAAGCTTTCTTT
cdr3_length: 13; j_call: TRBJ1-2; clone_size: NA; v_call: TRBV29-1; d_call: NA; cdr3_aa: CSVLLSRGLGYTF; cdr3_nt: TGCAGCGTCTTACTTTCGCGGGGCCTGGGCTACACCTTC
cdr3_length: 14; j_call: TRBJ1-1; clone_size: few; v_call: TRBV18; d_call: NA; cdr3_aa: CASSTTAGATEAFF; cdr3_nt: TGTGCCAGCTCAACGACAGCGGGGGCCACTGAAGCTTTCTTT
cdr3_length: 21; j_call: TRBJ2-2; clone_size: NA; v_call: TRBV7-3; d_call: TRBD2; cdr3_aa: CASGGSTLRLAGGQNTGELFF; cdr3_nt: TGTGCCAGCGGCGGGTCAACGCTCCGACTAGCGGGGGGCCAAAACACCGGGGAGCTGTTTTTT
cdr3_length: 13; j_call: TRBJ1-1; clone_size: NA; v_call: TRBV9; d_call: TRBD1; cdr3_aa: CASRATGNAEAFF; cdr3_nt: TGTGCCAGCAGGGCGACAGGGAACGCTGAAGCTTTCTTT
cdr3_length: 14; j_call: TRBJ1-1; clone_size: NA; v_call: TRBV7-4; d_call: TRBD1; cdr3_aa: CASSWTGVNTEAFF; cdr3_nt: TGTGCCAGCAGCTGGACAGGGGTGAACACTGAAGCTTTCTTT